These 31 T cell receptor beta chains share one sample of origin, sequenced in a study of T cells in Graves' hyperthyroidism and ophthalmopathy. TCR beta CDR3 sequences were amplified from RNA transcripts. The HTBI primer set drove a first-round RT-PCR of the TCR CDR3. TCRdb fed the multiplex PCR reads into MiXCR, producing one record per CDR3 protein. The repertoire holds under 400,000 distinct CDR3 sequences, with roughly 25% as singletons. The sample taken for sequencing was blood. The receptor set was obtained from a man over 45 with Graves' hyperthyroidism.

This chain's CDR3 is CASSFSAGRVGNQPQHF. The CDR3 DNA reads as TGTGCCAGCAGCTTCAGCGCGGGCAGGGTTGGCAATCAGCCCCAGCATTTT. The rearrangement uses TRBV7-9 and TRBJ1-5, with a weak D call TRBD1 (5 bases). Germline V gene sequence: CDR1 SEHNR, CDR2 FQNEAQ (reference sequence). The CDR3 spans 17 residues. Between the trimmed V and J ends, which lost 3 bases and 2 bases, there was a span of 17 bases.

This clonotype was found a few times. The V call is TRBV7-6, the J call TRBJ2-2; 9 nucleotides line up with TRBD2. V gave up 5 bases and J gave up 5 bases; unmatched junction bases: 3. From germline, CDR1 is SGHVS and CDR2 FNYEAQ. The CDR3 runs to 14 residues. DNA for the CDR3: TGTGCCAGCAGCCTTCTAGCGGGAACCGGGGAGCTGTTTTTT. Its translation is CASSLLAGTGELFF.

The rearrangement joins TRBV5-1 to TRBJ1-1; perhaps TRBD1 as D (5 bases). This CDR3 has 12 residues. Germline V lookup: CDR1 SGHRS, CDR2 YFSETQ. V lost 7 bases, J lost 1 base, and 8 bases lay in between. The CDR3 reads CASRGGNTEAFF. The CDR3 nucleotides are TGCGCCAGCCGGGGGGGGAACACTGAAGCTTTCTTT.

Many counts were recorded for this clonotype. The chain uses TRBV28 and TRBJ2-3, with 13 bases identical to TRBD2. The germline CDR1 and CDR2 sequences are MDHEN and SYDVKM. With 6 bases clipped from V and 5 bases from J, the junction kept 8 bases outside the gene matches. The CDR3 covers 16 residues. The CDR3 DNA is TGTGCCAGCAGGGCAGGACTAGCGGGAGTGGTAGATACGCAGTATTTT. Translating gives CASRAGLAGVVDTQYF.

The chain uses TRBV24-1 and TRBJ2-2, with 9 bases matching TRBD2. Per the germline V gene, CDR1 is KGHDR and CDR2 is SFDVKD. This CDR3 contains 16 residues. V lost 3 bases and J lost 8; bases outside the gene matches: 9. CDR3 sequence: CATSDRGTSPRGELFF. CDR3 sequence (DNA): TGTGCCACCAGTGATCGGGGGACTAGCCCTCGGGGGGAGCTGTTTTTT.

This chain connects TRBV2 to TRBJ1-5; 7 nucleotides align to TRBD1. The CDR3 sequence is 16 residues long. Unmatched junction bases numbered 13, after V lost 5 bases and J lost 6 bases. Germline V lookup: CDR1 SNHLY, CDR2 FYNNEI. CDR3 in amino acids: CASSFQGGTAGQPQHF. CDR3 DNA: TGTGCCAGCAGTTTTCAGGGCGGGACAGCCGGTCAGCCCCAGCATTTT.

The V call is TRBV18, the J call TRBJ2-6; no clear D. Germline values: CDR1 KGHSH, CDR2 LQKENI. The CDR3 covers 14 residues. V lost 5 bases and J lost 0, with 5 bases in between. The CDR3 loop is CASSVPSGANVLTF. Written as DNA, the CDR3 is TGTGCCAGCTCAGTACCCTCTGGGGCCAACGTCCTGACTTTC.

V gene TRBV19 combines with J gene TRBJ2-5; D is ambiguous. The CDR3 totals 12 residues. Germline loops: CDR1 LNHDA, CDR2 SQIVND (reference sequence). V was pared by 3 bases and J by 7 bases, with 9 bases between. CDR3 protein: CASSIPEGTQYF. In DNA form, the CDR3 reads TGTGCCAGTAGTATTCCGGAAGGGACCCAGTACTTC.

This clonotype has only a few counts. V usage is TRBV4-1 and J usage is TRBJ2-7; TRBD2 matches at 9 bases. Losses at the gene ends were 2 bases for V and 2 bases for J; bases not matched to a gene: 4. Germline lookup yields CDR1 MGHRA and CDR2 YSYEKL. The CDR3 totals 15 residues. The CDR3 sequence is CASSQRAGGPYEQYF. Written as DNA, the CDR3 is TGCGCCAGCAGCCAAAGGGCGGGAGGGCCCTACGAGCAGTACTTC.

The chain employs TRBV29-1 and TRBJ2-1; D may correspond to TRBD1 or TRBD2 (5 bases each). Germline V CDR1 and CDR2: SQVTM, ANQGSEA. Trimming removed 7 bases from V and 1 base from J, with 14 bases in between. The CDR3 contains 14 residues. CDR3 sequence (DNA): TGCAGCGCTCTTGGGGGAGCGTCCTACAATGAGCAGTTCTTC. Its protein is CSALGGASYNEQFF.

This clonotype was seen only once. The V gene is TRBV5-4, the J gene TRBJ2-1, with 7 positions matching TRBD2. CDR3 length: 15 amino acids. Germline V gene sequence: CDR1 SGHNT, CDR2 YYREEE (reference sequence). The V segment lost 1 base and the J segment 5 bases; nucleotides outside the gene matches: 6. The CDR3 protein is CASSLIASGNNEQFF. CDR3 sequence (DNA): TGTGCCAGCAGCTTGATAGCTAGCGGTAACAATGAGCAGTTCTTC.

In its sample, this clonotype was seen many times. This chain's CDR3 is CASSYGGGYGYTF. The CDR3 region has the DNA TGTGCCAGCAGTTACGGAGGAGGCTATGGCTACACCTTC. The chain links TRBV6-5 to TRBJ1-2; D remains unclear. Trimming stripped 2 bases from V and 4 bases from J, with 8 bases between. The CDR3 loop spans 13 amino acids. Germline V gene data show CDR1 as MNHEY and CDR2 as SVGAGI.

This clonotype was observed at least ten times. This chain joins TRBV2 and TRBJ2-1; D may be TRBD1 (6 bases). The CDR3 spans 13 residues. The germline CDR1 and CDR2 sequences are SNHLY and FYNNEI. Trimming took 8 bases from V and 2 from J, leaving 10 bases between them. The CDR3 reads CASLRDTYNEQFF. CDR3 sequence (DNA): TGTGCCAGCCTCCGGGACACCTACAATGAGCAGTTCTTC. The full variable domain, with the rest looked up from reference TRBV2 and TRBJ2-1, is EPEVTQTPSHQVTQMGQEVILRCVPISNHLYFYWYRQILGQKVEFLVSFYNNEISEKSEIFDDQFSVERPDGSNFTLKIRSTKLEDSAMYFCASLRDTYNEQFFGPGTRLTVL.

In DNA, the CDR3 is TGCGCCAGCAGTGCTGGCAGGCCCTACGAGCAGTACTTC. As protein: CASSAGRPYEQYF. The chain employs TRBV10-2 and TRBJ2-7; no firm D call. The CDR3 has 13 amino acids. Germline V gene sequence: CDR1 WSHSY, CDR2 SAAADI. V was clipped by 4 bases and J by 2 bases, with 9 bases between them.

The J gene is TRBJ2-1, the V gene TRBV19, with TRBD2 matching over 12 bases. This CDR3 contains 16 residues. Germline lookup yields CDR1 LNHDA and CDR2 SQIVND (reference sequence). V trimming: 3 bases; J trimming: 6 bases; junction bases outside the gene matches: 6. In DNA form, the CDR3 reads TGTGCCAGTAGTATTTCGGTACTAGCGGGAGGCAATGAGCAGTTCTTC. Protein: CASSISVLAGGNEQFF.

This clonotype was found a few times. CDR3 region: CASSLGQGTAYNEQFF. For the CDR3, the DNA is TGCGCCAGCAGCTTGGGACAGGGGACCGCCTACAATGAGCAGTTCTTC. The chain employs TRBV5-1 and TRBJ2-1, with 8 bases matching TRBD1. The CDR3 has 16 residues. V was pared by 0 bases and J by 2 bases, with 4 bases of the junction left unmatched. In germline, CDR1 is SGHRS, CDR2 YFSETQ.

The rearrangement links TRBV5-1 to TRBJ2-7; D unclear. Germline V gene data show CDR1 as SGHRS and CDR2 as YFSETQ. Trimming left V 0 bases short and J 2 bases short, with 9 bases between. The CDR3 length is 14 residues. CDR3 in DNA: TGCGCCAGCAGCTTGGAGATAACGACCTACGAGCAGTACTTC. Amino acids: CASSLEITTYEQYF.

CDR3 protein: CASSYGDRVRPKPPYF. The CDR3, as DNA: TGTGCCAGCAGTTACGGGGACAGGGTACGACCGAAACCACCGTACTTC. V is TRBV6-2 or TRBV6-3 and J is TRBJ2-5; 9 bases fit TRBD1. V lost 2 bases to trimming and J lost 13 bases; unmatched junction nucleotides: 17. CDR1 and CDR2 (germline): MNHEY, SVGEGT. The CDR3 spans 16 residues.

This clonotype was recorded a few times. This rearrangement joins TRBV5-1 to TRBJ2-7; 10 bases are a match to TRBD1. Germline CDR1 is SGHRS and CDR2 is YFSETQ. V lost 3 bases and J lost 6; bases outside the gene matches: 6. The CDR3 contains 14 residues. The DNA for the CDR3 is TGCGCCAGCAGCTCGGGGGACAGGGGAAGCGAGCAGTACTTC. Residues: CASSSGDRGSEQYF.

Many counts were recorded for this clonotype. CDR3 region: CASSLGGLLLGEQYF. The CDR3 DNA follows: TGTGCCAGCAGTTTGGGGGGCCTCCTACTGGGCGAGCAGTACTTC. The gene calls are TRBV28 and TRBJ2-7, with D perhaps given as TRBD1 or TRBD2 (6 bases each). V gave up 3 bases and J gave up 6 bases, with 18 bases separating them. The CDR3 runs 15 residues. The germline CDR1 and CDR2 sequences are MDHEN and SYDVKM.

This clonotype was observed a few times. This chain links TRBV5-1 with TRBJ2-5; 9 bases align to TRBD2. The junction had 9 bases not matched to a gene; V was cut back by 4 bases and J by 5 bases. The CDR3 loop spans 15 amino acids. Germline CDR1 reads SGHRS; CDR2 reads YFSETQ. The CDR3 protein is CASSRTGLALETQYF. DNA for the CDR3: TGCGCCAGCAGCAGAACGGGACTAGCTCTGGAGACCCAGTACTTC.

The chain uses TRBV19 and TRBJ2-1; TRBD2 aligns across 7 bases. Germline values: CDR1 LNHDA, CDR2 SQIVND (reference sequence). The CDR3 consists of 16 residues. The J segment lost 8 bases and the V segment lost 3 bases, leaving 13 bases of the junction unmatched. The CDR3 sequence is CASSIGQSSGGDEQFF. DNA for the CDR3: TGTGCCAGTAGTATCGGGCAATCCTCGGGAGGCGATGAGCAGTTCTTC.

In the case of this clonotype: Mismatch with germline at one junction end may stem from a read error. This chain connects TRBV6-1 to TRBJ2-3, with 11 positions matching TRBD2. Germline V gene lookup returns CDR1 MNHNS and CDR2 SASEGT. CDR3 length: 15 residues. CDR3 sequence (DNA): TGTGCCAGCTGTGAAATAGCGGGAGGGCCAGATACGCAGTATTTT. It encodes CASCEIAGGPDTQYF.

This clonotype was found a few times. This chain connects TRBV24-1 to TRBJ2-1; 11 bases fit TRBD2. The CDR3 has 16 amino acids. Per the germline V gene, CDR1 is KGHDR and CDR2 is SFDVKD. With V trimmed by 6 bases and J by 5 bases, 8 bases remained unmatched. CDR3 nucleotide sequence: TGTGCCACCAGTTCCTTAGGACTAGCGGGTCACAATGAGCAGTTCTTC. As protein: CATSSLGLAGHNEQFF.

The chain combines TRBV25-1 with TRBJ2-1; perhaps TRBD1 as D (7 bases). This CDR3 is 17 amino acids long. The V and J ends lost 3 bases and 3 bases respectively, with 18 bases between them. Germline CDR1 and CDR2: MGHDK and SYGVNS. The DNA for the CDR3 is TGTGCCAGCAGTGATCCCCTACTAGCAGGGGGCTACAATGAGCAGTTCTTC. This sequence encodes CASSDPLLAGGYNEQFF.

This clonotype was detected many times. The rearrangement links TRBV2 to TRBJ2-3, with D perhaps matching TRBD2 (7 bases). Germline V gene lookup returns CDR1 SNHLY and CDR2 FYNNEI. V gave up 2 bases and J gave up 6 bases, with 12 bases separating them. This CDR3 comprises 14 residues. DNA for the CDR3: TGTGCCAGCAGTGAACGGCGGGGGCGGGATACGCAGTATTTT. Translating it yields CASSERRGRDTQYF.

This clonotype was recorded a few times. The chain combines TRBV2 with TRBJ1-6; TRBD1 aligns across 9 bases. With 5 bases clipped from V and 7 bases from J, the junction kept 6 bases outside the gene matches. Germline CDR1 and CDR2: SNHLY and FYNNEI. The CDR3 loop spans 15 amino acids. The CDR3 bases are TGTGCCAGCAGTTACCAACAGGGGGCGAATTCACCCCTCCACTTT. It yields the protein CASSYQQGANSPLHF.

CDR3 nucleotide sequence: TGCGCCAGCAGCCAAGATAGTGGGGTCTACGAGCAGTACTTC. Its translation is CASSQDSGVYEQYF. The chain couples TRBV4-1 to TRBJ2-7; D gene unclear. Germline V gene sequence: CDR1 MGHRA, CDR2 YSYEKL. The V and J ends lost 0 bases and 3 bases respectively, with 9 bases between them. The CDR3 has 14 residues.

CDR3 nucleotides: TGCGCCAGCAGTTCATTAGACAGAACCTACGAGCAGTACTTC. Translating gives CASSSLDRTYEQYF. The chain employs TRBV5-1 and TRBJ2-7, with D perhaps matching TRBD1 (5 bases). V was trimmed by 5 bases and J by 2 bases, leaving 14 bases between them. Germline V gene lookup returns CDR1 SGHRS and CDR2 YFSETQ. CDR3 length: 14 residues.

This clonotype was observed at least ten times. This chain uses TRBV3-1 with TRBJ2-5, with D tentatively TRBD2 (7 bases). The length of the CDR3 is 15 residues. The germline V gene has CDR1 LGHDT and CDR2 YNNKEL (reference sequence). Trimming took off 1 base at V and 4 bases at J, with 13 bases between the two ends. CDR3 coding DNA: TGTGCCAGCAGCCAAGCCGGGGGGCTCAGAGAGACCCAGTACTTC. Encoded protein: CASSQAGGLRETQYF.

This clonotype was seen only a few times. V usage is TRBV28 and J usage is TRBJ1-2; D is perhaps TRBD1 (6 bases). Germline CDR1 MDHEN, CDR2 SYDVKM. Trimming left V 8 bases short and J 12 bases short, with 22 bases between. The CDR3 spans 13 residues. The chain's CDR3 is CASGPFFLEGDTF. Written as DNA, the CDR3 is TGTGCCAGCGGTCCCTTCTTTTTGGAGGGGGACACCTTC.